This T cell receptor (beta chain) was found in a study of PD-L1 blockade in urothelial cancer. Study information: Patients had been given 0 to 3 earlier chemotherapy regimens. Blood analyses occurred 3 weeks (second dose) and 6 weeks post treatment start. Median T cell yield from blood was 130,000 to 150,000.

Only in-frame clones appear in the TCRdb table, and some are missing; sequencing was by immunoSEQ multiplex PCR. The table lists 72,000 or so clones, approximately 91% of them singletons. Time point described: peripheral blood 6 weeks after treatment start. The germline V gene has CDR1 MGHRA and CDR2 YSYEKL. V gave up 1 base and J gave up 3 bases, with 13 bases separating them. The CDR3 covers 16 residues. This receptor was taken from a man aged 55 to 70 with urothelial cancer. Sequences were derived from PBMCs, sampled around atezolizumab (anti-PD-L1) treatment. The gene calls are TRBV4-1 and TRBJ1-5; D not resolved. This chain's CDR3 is CASSQVSNSNNQPQHF. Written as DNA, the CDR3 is TGCGCCAGCAGCCAAGTTTCGAACAGCAACAATCAGCCCCAGCATTTT.